This T cell receptor beta chain was captured by sequencing in a study of T cell responses to AZD1222 COVID-19 vaccine. Findings and caveats of the study: Possibly, clonal diversity was underestimated; donors were largely white British and included more females. As reported, nearly half of all spike-specific TCRs target variant regions that are unmutated.

Data came from immunoSEQ multiplex PCR; TCRdb stores just in-frame clones and leaves some out. The profile shows 80,000 to 100,000 clones, roughly 86% of them singletons. On this clone: Antigen: not known.

Germline CDR1 is MNHEY and CDR2 is SVGAGI. The length of the CDR3 is 14 residues. Trimming took off 6 bases at V and 1 base at J, with 13 bases between the two ends. The starting material was peripheral blood, obtained on day 0 of MenACWY control vaccination. This clonotype was sampled from an adult in good health. The genes are TRBV6-5 and TRBJ2-7; a possible D gene is TRBD1 (6 bases). Here the CDR3 reads CASRRRTASYEQYF. CDR3 coding DNA: TGTGCCAGCAGACGTAGGACAGCTTCCTACGAGCAGTACTTC.